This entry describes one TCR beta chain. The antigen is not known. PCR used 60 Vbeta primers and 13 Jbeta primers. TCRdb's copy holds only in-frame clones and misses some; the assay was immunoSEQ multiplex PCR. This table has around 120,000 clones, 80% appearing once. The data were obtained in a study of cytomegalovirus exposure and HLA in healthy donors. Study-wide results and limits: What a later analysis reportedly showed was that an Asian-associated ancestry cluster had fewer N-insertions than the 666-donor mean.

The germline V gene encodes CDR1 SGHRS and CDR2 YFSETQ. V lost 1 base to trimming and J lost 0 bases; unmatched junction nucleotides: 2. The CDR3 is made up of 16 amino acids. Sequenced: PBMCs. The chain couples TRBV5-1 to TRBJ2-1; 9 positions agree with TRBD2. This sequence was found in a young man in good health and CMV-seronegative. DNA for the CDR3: TGCGCCAGCAGCTTGCTAGCGGGACTCTCCTACAATGAGCAGTTCTTC. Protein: CASSLLAGLSYNEQFF.